These 31 T cell receptor beta chains were sequenced from one sample in a study of T cells after yellow fever vaccination. Each CDR3 protein is one row after TCRdb ran MiXCR on the 5' RACE reads. The data show roughly 400,000 distinct CDR3 sequences, approximately 18% seen once. The sample in question was PBMCs, obtained before the yellow fever booster vaccination. The source of these receptors is a man aged 18-30 years who received the YFV17D yellow fever vaccine.

This clonotype was found a few times. The chain carries TRBV7-9 and TRBJ1-6; TRBD1 is a possible D gene (5 bases). The CDR3 totals 14 residues. V was cut by 1 base and J by 7 bases, with 8 bases left in between. Germline CDR1 and CDR2: SEHNR and FQNEAQ (reference sequence). CDR3 in amino acids: CASSLGQTNSPLHF. For the CDR3, the DNA is TGTGCCAGCAGCTTAGGACAGACAAATTCACCCCTCCACTTT.

This clonotype was observed once. The chain carries TRBV3-1 and TRBJ2-2; a possible D gene is TRBD1 (6 bases). The CDR3 loop spans 15 amino acids. V was shortened by 6 bases and J by 5 bases, with 16 bases between the two germline ends. Germline CDR1 is LGHDT and CDR2 is YNNKEL (reference sequence). CDR3 in amino acids: CASSPNGDTTGELFF. The DNA for the CDR3 is TGTGCCAGCAGTCCTAATGGGGACACGACCGGGGAGCTGTTTTTT.

The gene calls are TRBV20-1 and TRBJ1-4; 7 nucleotides line up with TRBD1. Unmatched junction bases numbered 13, after V lost 4 bases and J lost 11 bases. Germline CDR1 reads DFQATT; CDR2 reads SNEGSKA (reference sequence). CDR3 length: 14 amino acids. The CDR3: CSANTGVGAGKLFF. DNA for the CDR3: TGCAGTGCTAACACAGGGGTGGGGGCCGGGAAACTGTTTTTT.

This sequence joins TRBV29-1 and TRBJ1-1; D gene uncertain. CDR1 and CDR2 from the germline V gene are SQVTM and ANQGSEA. V shed 6 bases and J shed 0 bases, with 8 bases lying between them. The CDR3 is 12 amino acids. The CDR3 region is CSVIRVNTEAFF. The CDR3 DNA reads TGCAGCGTCATACGGGTGAACACTGAAGCTTTCTTT.

V is TRBV5-1 and J is TRBJ2-3; 11 nucleotides agree with TRBD2. Germline loops: CDR1 SGHRS, CDR2 YFSETQ. V trimming: 9 bases; J trimming: 0 bases; junction bases outside the gene matches: 3. The CDR3 spans 14 residues. The CDR3 DNA follows: TGCGCCACGACTAGCGGGGTGAGCACAGATACGCAGTATTTT. It encodes CATTSGVSTDTQYF.

The chain joins TRBV6-2 or TRBV6-3 to TRBJ1-5, with TRBD1 matching over 7 bases. This CDR3 contains 17 residues. Trimming took 2 bases from V and 9 from J; bases not matched to a gene: 16. Per germline, CDR1 MNHEY and CDR2 SVGEGT. The CDR3 sequence: CASSYPITGAPGRPQHF. The CDR3 nucleotides read TGTGCCAGCAGTTACCCTATCACAGGGGCCCCAGGTCGGCCCCAGCATTTT.

The chain recombines TRBV4-2 with TRBJ1-5; 7 bases map to TRBD1. The CDR3 sequence is 15 residues long. Germline V CDR1 and CDR2: LGHNA, YNFKEQ. Trimming cost V 0 bases and J 6 bases; bases outside gene matches: 5. For the CDR3, the DNA is TGTGCCAGCAGCCAAGATCTCTCAGGGGGTCAGCCCCAGCATTTT. It translates to CASSQDLSGGQPQHF.

This clonotype was found a few times. V and J are TRBV29-1 and TRBJ1-5; D call uncertain. Trimming took 0 bases from V and 3 from J, leaving 3 bases between them. The CDR3 has 12 residues. Germline V gene lookup returns CDR1 SQVTM and CDR2 ANQGSEA. The CDR3 sequence is CSVEEPNQPQHF. CDR3 coding DNA: TGCAGCGTTGAAGAACCCAATCAGCCCCAGCATTTT.

This clonotype came up a few times. The rearrangement links TRBV12-5 to TRBJ2-7; 10 nucleotides agree with TRBD1. CDR1 and CDR2 (germline): LGHNT, FRNRAP. The J segment lost 4 bases and the V segment lost 5 bases, leaving 5 bases of the junction unmatched. CDR3 size: 14 residues. The CDR3 DNA is TGTGCTAGTGGTCCGGGGACAGGGGTGTACGAGCAGTACTTC. Encoded protein: CASGPGTGVYEQYF.

This clonotype was counted a few times. This chain connects TRBV5-6 to TRBJ1-1; tentatively, D is TRBD1 (5 bases). The CDR3 consists of 15 residues. Germline CDR1 is SGHDT and CDR2 is YYEEEE. V was clipped by 7 bases and J by 3 bases, with 19 bases between them. In nucleotides, the CDR3 is TGTGCCAGCCGAAGCTTGGGGAGGGGCGACACTGAAGCTTTCTTT. This gives the protein CASRSLGRGDTEAFF.

This chain links TRBV6-2 or TRBV6-3 with TRBJ1-5; possibly TRBD1 for D (6 bases). Trimming took off 6 bases at V and 3 bases at J, with 15 bases between the two ends. This CDR3 comprises 15 residues. Germline CDR1 is MNHEY and CDR2 is SVGEGT. The CDR3 DNA is TGTGCCAGCAGACCTGGACAGTTATACAATCAGCCCCAGCATTTT. This sequence encodes CASRPGQLYNQPQHF.

This chain uses TRBV20-1 with TRBJ2-2; D possibly corresponds to TRBD2 (6 bases). The V end was cut by 3 bases, the J end by 5 bases, with 10 bases between. This CDR3 contains 13 residues. CDR1 and CDR2 (germline): DFQATT, SNEGSKA (reference sequence). The CDR3 protein is CSASHGTTGELFF. The CDR3 DNA sequence: TGCAGTGCTAGCCACGGGACTACCGGGGAGCTGTTTTTT.

This clonotype was detected a few times. The V call is TRBV4-3, the J call TRBJ2-3, with TRBD2 matching 12 bases. Trimming removed 5 bases from V and 3 bases from J; junction bases left unmatched: 12. The CDR3 is 18 residues long. Germline lookup yields CDR1 LGHNA and CDR2 YSLEER. CDR3 loop: CASSYRTSGEWSTDTQYF. In DNA, the CDR3 is TGCGCCAGCAGCTACAGGACTAGCGGGGAATGGAGTACAGATACGCAGTATTTT.

This clonotype was seen only a few times. This sequence joins TRBV7-9 and TRBJ2-7; 7 nucleotides agree with TRBD1. Germline values: CDR1 SEHNR, CDR2 FQNEAQ (reference sequence). The V segment lost 7 bases and the J segment 0 bases; nucleotides outside the gene matches: 3. There are 13 residues in the CDR3. This CDR3 reads CASTGDSSYEQYF. DNA of the CDR3: TGTGCCAGCACTGGGGACAGCTCCTACGAGCAGTACTTC.

This sequence joins TRBV7-2 and TRBJ1-1; tentatively, D is TRBD1 (6 bases). This CDR3 has 16 amino acids. Germline V lookup: CDR1 SGHTA, CDR2 FQGNSA. V was trimmed by 5 bases and J by 3 bases, leaving 19 bases between them. CDR3 loop: CASSPSGTRSYTEAFF. The CDR3 coding sequence is TGTGCCAGCAGCCCATCCGGGACAAGGAGTTACACTGAAGCTTTCTTT.

The chain uses TRBV2 and TRBJ2-3, with D tentatively TRBD2 (6 bases). Germline CDR1 SNHLY, CDR2 FYNNEI. The V gene lost 7 bases and the J gene lost 4 bases, with 15 bases spanning the gap. The CDR3 consists of 14 residues. CDR3 coding DNA: TGTGCCAGCACGGGAGACCGGTGGGCAGATACGCAGTATTTT. Its translation: CASTGDRWADTQYF.

This clonotype occurred a few times. The chain uses TRBV10-3 and TRBJ2-2; D possibly corresponds to TRBD2 (6 bases). Germline values: CDR1 ENHRY, CDR2 SYGVKD. Trimming left V 10 bases short and J 8 bases short, with 14 bases between. The CDR3 has 12 amino acids. The CDR3 protein is CATGDERGELFF. CDR3 bases: TGTGCCACGGGGGACGAGAGGGGGGAGCTGTTTTTT.

Only a few counts were recorded for this clonotype. V gene TRBV4-1 combines with J gene TRBJ2-7; D possibly uses TRBD1 or TRBD2 (5 bases each). V lost 2 bases and J 0 bases, leaving 14 bases between the germline ends. Germline V gene sequence: CDR1 MGHRA, CDR2 YSYEKL. The length of the CDR3 is 16 residues. The DNA of the CDR3 is TGCGCCAGCAGCCAACAGTGGGACCCGAGCTCCTACGAGCAGTACTTC. Residues: CASSQQWDPSSYEQYF.

The chain joins TRBV12-3 or TRBV12-4 to TRBJ1-6; D is unresolved. V gave up 6 bases and J gave up 6 bases, with 9 bases separating them. The CDR3 runs 13 residues. CDR3 nucleotides: TGTGCCAGCAGCCCCCAGGTTAATTCACCCCTCCACTTT. Its protein is CASSPQVNSPLHF.

This clonotype was found many times. The chain combines TRBV12-3 or TRBV12-4 with TRBJ2-1; tentative D call: TRBD1 (5 bases). The CDR3 loop spans 13 amino acids. Trimming shortened V by 7 bases and J by 4 bases, and 11 bases separated the two germline ends. The CDR3 loop reads CASTRVGYNEQFF. CDR3 DNA sequence: TGTGCCAGCACCAGGGTGGGGTACAATGAGCAGTTCTTC.

The CDR3 DNA reads as TGCAGTGCTAGAGGGTTGGCGGGCTACGAGCAGTACGTC. Protein product: CSARGLAGYEQYV. V and J are TRBV20-1 and TRBJ2-7; D might be TRBD2 (5 bases). The CDR3 has 13 residues. CDR1 and CDR2 (germline): DFQATT, SNEGSKA (reference sequence). Trimming pared 1 base from V and 3 bases from J, leaving 10 bases between.

V and J are TRBV2 and TRBJ2-7, with D maybe TRBD1 (5 bases). V shed 7 bases and J shed 2 bases, with 18 bases lying between them. The CDR3 runs 15 residues. Germline CDR1 reads SNHLY; CDR2 reads FYNNEI. CDR3 DNA: TGTGCCAGCACGTATAACAGGCAGGTTACCTACGAGCAGTACTTC. This encodes CASTYNRQVTYEQYF. Filled out from reference TRBV2 and TRBJ2-7, the complete variable domain reads EPEVTQTPSHQVTQMGQEVILRCVPISNHLYFYWYRQILGQKVEFLVSFYNNEISEKSEIFDDQFSVERPDGSNFTLKIRSTKLEDSAMYFCASTYNRQVTYEQYFGPGTRLTVT.

The genes are TRBV15 and TRBJ2-7; D not resolved. The CDR3 is made up of 14 amino acids. Trimming removed 0 bases from V and 2 bases from J, with 8 bases in between. CDR1 is LNHNV, CDR2 YYDKDF, per germline (reference sequence). This CDR3 is CATSRDGRTYEQYV. The CDR3 bases are TGTGCCACCAGCAGAGATGGTAGAACCTACGAGCAGTACGTC.

This clonotype showed up just a few times. CDR3 in DNA: TGTGCCAGCAGCTACCGACATACAGGAGCCGCATCCGACACTGAAGCTTTCTTT. Encoded protein: CASSYRHTGAASDTEAFF. The chain recombines TRBV21-1 with TRBJ1-1; the listed D gene, TRBD1, was not tested against the DNA. TRBV21-1 represents a pseudogene. CDR3 size: 18 residues.

This clonotype was counted many times. The genes are TRBV20-1 and TRBJ2-5, with D perhaps TRBD2 (5 bases). Germline-derived CDR1 and CDR2 are DFQATT and SNEGSKA (reference sequence). There are 13 residues in the CDR3. Trimming removed 0 bases from V and 1 base from J, with 6 bases in between. The CDR3 DNA reads TGCAGTGCTAGAGATCTAGCCCAAGAGACCCAGTACTTC. Translating it yields CSARDLAQETQYF.

The rearrangement links TRBV20-1 to TRBJ2-5, with D unresolved. V lost 0 bases and J lost 4, with 18 bases in between. The germline V gene has CDR1 DFQATT and CDR2 SNEGSKA (reference sequence). The CDR3 contains 16 residues. The CDR3 reads CSARDWSRPSVETQYF. For the CDR3, the DNA is TGCAGTGCTAGAGATTGGTCCAGACCTTCGGTAGAGACCCAGTACTTC.

The chain recombines TRBV5-1 with TRBJ2-3; the D call may be TRBD1 or TRBD2 (5 bases each). V was shortened by 2 bases and J by 6 bases, with 13 bases between the two germline ends. Germline V gene data show CDR1 as SGHRS and CDR2 as YFSETQ. This CDR3 is built from 14 residues. Here the CDR3 reads CASSLGASGDTQYF. The CDR3 region has the DNA TGCGCCAGCAGCTTAGGGGCATCGGGGGATACGCAGTATTTT.

This clonotype was detected only a few times. J is TRBJ2-2 and V is TRBV4-3, with D uncertain. The CDR3 loop spans 16 amino acids. Looked up from germline, CDR1 is LGHNA and CDR2 is YSLEER. Trimming shortened V by 1 base and J by 2 bases, and 11 bases separated the two germline ends. The CDR3 sequence: CASSQVGPVNTGELFF. CDR3 bases: TGCGCCAGCAGCCAAGTCGGACCGGTTAACACCGGGGAGCTGTTTTTT.

This clonotype has only a few counts. DNA for the CDR3: TGTGCCAGCAGCCGATCCCTAGGGGTGGAGGGCGAGCAGTACTTC. Translating gives CASSRSLGVEGEQYF. The chain links TRBV27 to TRBJ2-7, with D tentatively TRBD2 (6 bases). Germline values: CDR1 MNHEY, CDR2 SMNVEV (reference sequence). The length of the CDR3 is 15 residues. V lost 6 bases, J lost 6 bases, and 21 bases lay in between.

The chain recombines TRBV20-1 with TRBJ2-2; 8 bases agree with TRBD1. The CDR3 consists of 14 residues. Germline assignment: CDR1 DFQATT and CDR2 SNEGSKA (reference sequence). Germline trimming cut 6 bases from V and 6 bases from J; bases unmatched to any gene: 9. The CDR3 sequence is CSAPHWTGSGELFF. CDR3 sequence (DNA): TGCAGTGCCCCCCACTGGACAGGGTCCGGGGAGCTGTTTTTT.

The chain combines TRBV12-3 or TRBV12-4 with TRBJ1-1; no clear D gene. The CDR3 spans 14 residues. The V end lost 6 bases, the J end lost 0 bases, and 11 bases lay between the germline ends. The CDR3 sequence is CASSTDGLNTEAFF. The CDR3 coding sequence is TGTGCCAGCAGCACCGACGGACTGAACACTGAAGCTTTCTTT.